The text below deals with one T cell receptor (beta chain). A few counts support this clone. No cognate antigen has been identified for it. Nothing much larger sits one base from this clone, and base qualities are not available. The sample's time point label, decoded: week 47, end of study. Every vaccine dose consisted of 300 ug of a 20-mer mutant IDH1 peptide in Montanide, administered subcutaneously together with topical imiquimod. Eight vaccinations were administered to patients in weeks 1, 3, 5, 7, 11, 15, 19 and 23, corresponding to visits V03 through V10. Newly diagnosed WHO grade 3 or 4 IDH1-mutant astrocytomas showing loss of nuclear ATRX were present in the donors. The samples were drawn from NOA16, a multicentre, single-arm, open-label phase I trial in Germany that tested a mutant IDH1 peptide vaccine in humans for the first time. Genomic DNA for TCRB sequencing was extracted from EDTA blood using the DNeasy Blood and Tissue Kit.

Receptors were amplified or captured by the immunoSEQ multiplex PCR assay. The hsTCRB Kit was used according to the manufacturer's protocol to amplify rearranged TCR beta chain sequences. TCRB libraries were sequenced on an Illumina MiSeq. From the authors' description of their analysis: The proprietary platform of the kit vendor was used for demultiplexing, trimming and gene mapping. As stored in TCRdb, this immuneACCESS dataset retains in-frame rearrangements with V and J assigned. A fraction of the clones does not appear; measured against another copy, unresolved V genes explain less than half of the discrepancy, and the remainder lacks a known reason. The V and J calls and clone size come from that table; D and trimming were worked out from the DNA. This sample gives about 94,000 clones in total; around nine tenths of them show up just once. The top ten hold 0.77% of the sample. V is cut back by 2 bases and J by 0 bases, with 5 bases in the junction unmatched. There are 16 amino acids in the CDR3, from cysteine to phenylalanine inclusive. Of the read, only the CDR3 DNA is kept; its 48 bases are in frame from base 1. CDR1 and CDR2, looked up from the germline V gene, are SGHTS and YDEGEE.

This sample was taken from a study of a mutant IDH1 vaccine in newly diagnosed glioma (dated by TCRdb to 2020 to 2023). Regarding the research as a whole: Vaccination began 4-6 weeks after radiotherapy alone, or alongside temozolomide cycles in the chemotherapy-containing groups. Prior to enrollment, standard therapy consisting of radiotherapy alone, temozolomide alone, or radiochemotherapy with temozolomide had been administered to patients, with the combination being received by most patients. Peripheral blood was collected at six visits: V03 (baseline), V05, V07, V10, V12 and V13. The week-35 safety follow-up was designated visit V12, and the week-47 end of study was designated visit V13. For exploratory analyses, longitudinal TCRB deep sequencing was carried out in about 25 treated patients wherever samples were available. Of the approximately 35 treated patients, approximately 62% were male and 37.5% were female, and a mean age of roughly 41 years was recorded. Points the paper makes about the study in general: Selection of PBMC samples for TCRB deep sequencing was based on availability. Across multiple MHC alleles, vaccine-induced immune responses were seen in roughly 93% of patients. It was noted by the authors that analyses of patient blood samples could not be reproduced owing to sample limitations. Pseudoprogression seemed to be unrelated to changes in the top peripheral T cell clonotypes found by TCRB sequencing.

Sequenced material: PBMCs, taken from a glioma patient whose treatment included an IDH1 peptide vaccine. The chain employs TRBV5-8 and TRBJ1-5; TRBD1 fits 7 bases in the junction. This sequence originates from a woman aged 45-65 years with glioma. The DNA sequence follows: TGTGCCAGCAGCTTTGGACAGGCGGATAGCAATCAGCCCCAGCATTTT. Its product reads: CASSFGQADSNQPQHF.